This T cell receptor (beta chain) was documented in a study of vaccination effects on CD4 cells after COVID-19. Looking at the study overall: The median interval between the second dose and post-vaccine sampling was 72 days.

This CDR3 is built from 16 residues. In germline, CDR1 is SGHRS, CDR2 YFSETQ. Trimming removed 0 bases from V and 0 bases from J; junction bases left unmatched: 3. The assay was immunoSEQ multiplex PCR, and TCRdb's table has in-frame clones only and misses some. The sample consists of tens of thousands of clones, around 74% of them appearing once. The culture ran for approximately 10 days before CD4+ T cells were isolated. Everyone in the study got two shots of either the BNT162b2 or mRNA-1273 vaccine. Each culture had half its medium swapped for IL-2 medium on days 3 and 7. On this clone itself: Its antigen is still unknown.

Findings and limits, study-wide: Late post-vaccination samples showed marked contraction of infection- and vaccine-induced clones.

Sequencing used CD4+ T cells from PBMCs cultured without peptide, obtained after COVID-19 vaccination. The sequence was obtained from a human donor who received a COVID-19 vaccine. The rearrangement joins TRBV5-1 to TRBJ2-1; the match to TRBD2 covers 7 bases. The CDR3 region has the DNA TGCGCCAGCAGCTTGGGGGAGGGTAGCTCCTACAATGAGCAGTTCTTC. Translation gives CASSLGEGSSYNEQFF.